This T cell receptor beta chain originates from a study of blood T cells in healthy people across ages. Study-wide findings and caveats: In these data, TCR beta diversity tracked strongly with naive T cell percentage.

This clonotype was counted between two and nine times. The antigen remains undetermined. PCR was performed a second time for about 6 to 12 cycles using a sample-barcoded 5' primer and a J-beta primer mix. The authors tagged each cDNA molecule using a template-switch adaptor with 12 random nucleotides. One entry per CDR3 protein results from TCRdb running MiXCR on the 5' RACE reads. The data hold approximately 1.5 million distinct CDR3 sequences, with approximately 43% observed a single time. The CDR3 totals 13 residues. Germline CDR1 and CDR2: GTSNPN and SVGIG (reference sequence). Material for sequencing was blood. The rearrangement uses TRBV30 and TRBJ2-3; either TRBD1 or TRBD2 may supply D (6 bases each). This TCR was sampled from a woman between 18 and 29 years old in good health. The CDR3 here is CASRRGVTDTQYF. The CDR3, as DNA: TGTGCTTCGAGAAGGGGGGTGACAGATACGCAGTATTTT.